The TCR beta chain under discussion was sequenced for a study of regulatory T cells in long-lasting Graves disease. Regarding the study as a whole: TCR diversity was lower in persistent than newly diagnosed Graves' disease.

HTBI primers from iRepertoire and Arm-PCR of CDR3 regions yielded the TCR beta libraries. TCRdb used MiXCR to reprocess the multiplex PCR reads, holding one entry per CDR3 protein. The sample carries 600,000 to 850,000 distinct CDR3 sequences, 25% to 30% recorded once. The time point was: persistent/refractory GD, antithyroid drugs over 5 years with positive TRAb. RNA extracted from PBMCs served as the sequencing template. As concerns this clonotype: No antigen is known for it.

V lost 4 bases and J lost 7; bases outside the gene matches: 5. Germline loops: CDR1 SEHNR, CDR2 FQNEAQ (reference sequence). The CDR3 has 15 amino acids. This receptor was taken from a female donor with Graves disease. This specimen consisted of peripheral blood mononuclear cells (PBMCs), obtained when the disease was refractory, from a patient treated with antithyroid drugs. This chain uses TRBV7-9 with TRBJ1-5; 12 bases map to TRBD1. The CDR3 region is CASSSSGTGGQPQHF. Here the CDR3 DNA reads TGTGCCAGCAGCTCATCCGGGACAGGGGGCCAGCCCCAGCATTTT.